A selection of T cell receptor beta chains follows, all from one sample in a study of cytomegalovirus exposure and HLA in healthy donors. The protocol was immunoSEQ multiplex PCR, while the TCRdb copy is restricted to in-frame clones and leaves out a portion. The sample carries over 120,000 clones, about 94% recorded once. The sequencing sample was made of PBMCs. The origin of the receptors is a man younger than 35 in good health and CMV-seropositive. Each CDR3 is given with its conserved first and last residue. D genes are given only for firm matches. Clone sizes are given selectively: once, few, many, or a class where the clone is expanded.

abundance,j_gene,v_gene,d_gene,len,CDR3nt,CDR3aa
-,TRBJ2-1,TRBV7-9,-,14,TGTGCCAGCAGACCAGGACTGGGGAGCGATGAGCAGTTCTTC,CASRPGLGSDEQFF
-,TRBJ1-4,TRBV1,-,17,TGCACCAGCAGCCGCCCCCGTGAGGGGGCCTATAATGAAAAACTGTTTTTT,CTSSRPREGAYNEKLFF
-,TRBJ2-5,TRBV19,-,14,TGTGCCAGTAGTATCCCCGGACAGCAAGAGACCCAGTACTTC,CASSIPGQQETQYF
-,TRBJ1-5,TRBV30,TRBD1,14,TGTGCCTGGAGTAGGGACAGCATAAATCAGCCCCAGCATTTT,CAWSRDSINQPQHF
-,TRBJ2-1,TRBV15,-,12,TGTGCCACCAGCAGAGATCTGAATGAGCAGTTCTTC,CATSRDLNEQFF
-,TRBJ2-2,TRBV5-4,-,16,TGTGCCAGCAGCTTGACCACAGGGACGAACACCGGGGAGCTGTTTTTT,CASSLTTGTNTGELFF
-,TRBJ2-7,TRBV29-1,TRBD2,15,TGCAGCGTTGAGGGGGGAGGGATTGCATCCTACGAGCAGTACTTT,CSVEGGGIASYEQYF
-,TRBJ2-7,TRBV6-5,TRBD2,15,TGTGCCAGCACCTTGCTAGCGGGAGGGTACTACGAGCAGTACTTC,CASTLLAGGYYEQYF
-,TRBJ2-5,TRBV7-9,TRBD2,14,TGTGCCAGTACCCAGAGCGGGATAGCCGAGACCCAGTACTTC,CASTQSGIAETQYF
-,TRBJ2-5,TRBV10-3,TRBD2,20,TGTGCCATCTCAGCTTTTGGGACTAGCGGGAGTCTAACGTCCTGGGAGACCCAGTACTTC,CAISAFGTSGSLTSWETQYF
-,TRBJ1-1,TRBV19,TRBD1,14,TGTGCCAGTAGTTGGACAGGGAGGGGTACTGAAGCTTTCTTT,CASSWTGRGTEAFF
-,TRBJ2-1,TRBV5-1,TRBD2,16,TGCGCCAGCAGCTTTTTAGCGGGAAAGAGTGACAATGAGCAGTTCTTC,CASSFLAGKSDNEQFF
-,TRBJ1-3,TRBV28,-,14,TGTGCCAGCAGGGTTAGCCACTCTGGAAACACCATATATTTT,CASRVSHSGNTIYF
-,TRBJ2-5,TRBV2,TRBD1,14,TGTGCCAGCAGCCCGGACAGGGGGATAGAGACCCAGTACTTC,CASSPDRGIETQYF
-,TRBJ1-1,TRBV6-5,TRBD1,14,TGTGCCAGCAGTTCGCGACAGGGGATCTTTGAAGCTTTCTTT,CASSSRQGIFEAFF
-,TRBJ2-1,TRBV10-3,-,14,TGTGCCATCAGTGAGGTGCGACAGAACAATGAGCAGTTCTTC,CAISEVRQNNEQFF
-,TRBJ2-3,TRBV19,-,15,TGTGCCAGTAGTATTGTGGCCGTAAGCACAGATACGCAGTATTTT,CASSIVAVSTDTQYF
-,TRBJ2-7,TRBV7-9,-,14,TGTGCCAGCAGCTTACAGTCCGGGAGCGGCGAGCAGTACTTC,CASSLQSGSGEQYF
once,TRBJ2-7,TRBV11-2,-,14,TGTGCCAGCAGCTTAGTCGGCAGGGCCTACGAGCAGTACTTC,CASSLVGRAYEQYF
-,TRBJ2-5,TRBV2,-,14,TGTGCCAGCAGTGAACTTGCGGGTGCAGAGACCCAGTACTTC,CASSELAGAETQYF
-,TRBJ2-3,TRBV27,-,17,TGTGCCAGCAGTGTGGACGGCTGGACAGCTGTGATCGATACGCAGTATTTT,CASSVDGWTAVIDTQYF
-,TRBJ2-2,TRBV9,TRBD2,18,TGTGCCAGCAGCGTAACCTCGGGACTAGCGGGAGGTGCCGGGGAGCTGTTTTTT,CASSVTSGLAGGAGELFF
-,TRBJ1-1,TRBV5-1,TRBD1,17,TGCGCCAGCAGCTTGGAAAGCTATGCGCAGGGGGTCACTGAAGCTTTCTTT,CASSLESYAQGVTEAFF
few,TRBJ1-1,TRBV6-1,-,13,TGTGCCAGCAGTCCGCCCCGGGGGACTGAAGCTTTCTTT,CASSPPRGTEAFF
-,TRBJ1-1,TRBV5-4,-,15,TGTGCCAGCAGCTTGAGGGGGGGCGCAAACACTGAAGCTTTCTTT,CASSLRGGANTEAFF
-,TRBJ2-7,TRBV15,-,13,TGTGCCACCAGCAGAGGAGGCTACTACGAGCAGTACTTC,CATSRGGYYEQYF
-,TRBJ2-5,TRBV18,-,16,TGTGCCAGCTCACCACCTGGAAGTGAGAGGAGGGAGACCCAGTACTTC,CASSPPGSERRETQYF
-,TRBJ1-2,TRBV15,-,15,TGTGCCACCAGCAGAGATCTTGTAGCTAACTATGGCTACACCTTC,CATSRDLVANYGYTF
-,TRBJ2-7,TRBV5-1,-,11,TGCGCCAGCAGCTCCGAGTACGAGCAGTACTTC,CASSSEYEQYF
-,TRBJ2-7,TRBV5-6,TRBD1,15,TGTGCCAGCAGCAGTGGGACAGGGGGCTCCTACGAGCAGTACTTC,CASSSGTGGSYEQYF
-,TRBJ2-1,TRBV4-1,-,14,TGCGCCAGCAGCCAAGAGACAGTCCACAATGAGCAGTTCTTC,CASSQETVHNEQFF
few,TRBJ1-6,TRBV10-3,-,13,TGTGCCACGGCCGGGCAGGGAAATTCACCCCTCCACTTT,CATAGQGNSPLHF
-,TRBJ2-7,TRBV30,-,14,TGTGCCTGGAGCCCCCGGGTCCTCTCCTACGAGCAGTACTTC,CAWSPRVLSYEQYF
-,TRBJ1-1,TRBV13,-,15,TGTGCCAGCAGTGCAGGGGCACTTTCGAACACTGAAGCTTTCTTT,CASSAGALSNTEAFF
-,TRBJ2-7,TRBV10-1,-,13,TGCGCCAGCAGCAGGACACCACCCTACGAGCAGTACTTC,CASSRTPPYEQYF
-,TRBJ1-4,TRBV30,-,12,TGTGCCTGGAGTGTACGGGGGGTAAAACTGTTTTTT,CAWSVRGVKLFF
-,TRBJ1-2,TRBV7-9,-,17,TGTGCCAGCAGCTTTTCCGGGGGGGCCTTATCAAACTATGGCTACACCTTC,CASSFSGGALSNYGYTF
-,TRBJ2-3,TRBV9,-,13,TGTGCCAGCAGCGGGGAGGGCACAGATACGCAGTATTTT,CASSGEGTDTQYF
-,TRBJ2-3,TRBV19,TRBD2,14,TGTGCCAGTAAGAGGCGGGAGCGCTCAGATACGCAGTATTTT,CASKRRERSDTQYF
-,TRBJ1-2,TRBV5-4,-,16,TGTGCCAGCAGCTCAAAGTCGGGGGATTCTGGCTATGGCTACACCTTC,CASSSKSGDSGYGYTF